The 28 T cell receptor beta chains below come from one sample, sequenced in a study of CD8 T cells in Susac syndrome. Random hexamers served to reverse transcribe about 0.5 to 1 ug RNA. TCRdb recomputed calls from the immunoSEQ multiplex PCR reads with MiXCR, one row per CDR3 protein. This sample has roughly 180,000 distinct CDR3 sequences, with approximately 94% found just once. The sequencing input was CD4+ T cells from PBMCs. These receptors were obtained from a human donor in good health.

Here the CDR3 DNA reads TGTGCCACCAGCGGACAGGGGGCGAATGACTATGGCTACACCTTC. Amino acids: CATSGQGANDYGYTF. The chain has TRBV15 and TRBJ1-2, with 11 bases aligning to TRBD1. V lost 5 bases and J lost 3; bases outside the gene matches: 5. The CDR3 runs 15 residues. The germline gives CDR1 LNHNV, CDR2 YYDKDF (reference sequence). Full variable domain (outside the CDR3, taken from reference TRBV15 and TRBJ1-2): DAMVIQNPRYQVTQFGKPVTLSCSQTLNHNVMYWYQQKSSQAPKLLFHYYDKDFNNEADTPDNFQSRRPNTSFCFLDIRSPGLGDTAMYLCATSGQGANDYGYTFGSGTRLTVV.

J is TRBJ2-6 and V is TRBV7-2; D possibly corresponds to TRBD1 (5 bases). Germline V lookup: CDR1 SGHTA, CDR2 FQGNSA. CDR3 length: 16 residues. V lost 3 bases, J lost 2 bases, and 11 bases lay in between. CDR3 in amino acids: CASSFQGWAGANVLTF. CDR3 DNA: TGTGCCAGCAGCTTTCAGGGATGGGCTGGGGCCAACGTCCTGACTTTC.

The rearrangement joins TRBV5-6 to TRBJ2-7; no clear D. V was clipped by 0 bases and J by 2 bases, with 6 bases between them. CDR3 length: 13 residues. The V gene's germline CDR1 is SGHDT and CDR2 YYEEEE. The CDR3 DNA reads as TGTGCCAGCAGCTTGGTACAGCCCTACGAGCAGTACTTC. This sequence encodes CASSLVQPYEQYF.

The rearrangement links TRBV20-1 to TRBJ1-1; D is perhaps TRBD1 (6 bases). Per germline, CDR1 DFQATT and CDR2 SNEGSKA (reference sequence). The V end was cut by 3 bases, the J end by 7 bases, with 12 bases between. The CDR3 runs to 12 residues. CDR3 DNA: TGCAGTGCTAGCCATGGAGGGGGTGAAGCTTTCTTT. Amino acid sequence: CSASHGGGEAFF.

The CDR3 sequence: CASSLDSSLNTEAFF. The CDR3 region has the DNA TGCGCCAGCAGCTTGGACAGCAGCTTGAACACTGAAGCTTTCTTT. The chain couples TRBV5-1 to TRBJ1-1; no clear D. CDR1 and CDR2 from the germline V gene are SGHRS and YFSETQ. With 0 bases removed from V and 0 bases from J, the gap between germline ends came to 9 bases. The CDR3 has 15 residues.

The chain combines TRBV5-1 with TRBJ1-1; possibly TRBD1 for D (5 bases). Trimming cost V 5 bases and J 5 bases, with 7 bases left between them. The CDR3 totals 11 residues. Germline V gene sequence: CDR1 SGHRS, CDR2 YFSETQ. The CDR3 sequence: CASRRGTEAFF. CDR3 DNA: TGCGCCAGCAGGCGGGGGACTGAAGCTTTCTTT.

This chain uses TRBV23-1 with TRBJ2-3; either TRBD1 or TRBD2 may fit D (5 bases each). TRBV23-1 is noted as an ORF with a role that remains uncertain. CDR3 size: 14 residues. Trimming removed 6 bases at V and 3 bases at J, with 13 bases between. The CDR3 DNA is TGCGCCAGCAGGGGCGAGGGGCAAACAGATACGCAGTATTTT. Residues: CASRGEGQTDTQYF.

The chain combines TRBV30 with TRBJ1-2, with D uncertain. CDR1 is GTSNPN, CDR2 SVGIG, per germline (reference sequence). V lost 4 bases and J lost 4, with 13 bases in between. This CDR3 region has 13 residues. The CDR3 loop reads CAWTRVLGYGYTF. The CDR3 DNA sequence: TGTGCCTGGACGAGGGTTTTGGGCTATGGCTACACCTTC.

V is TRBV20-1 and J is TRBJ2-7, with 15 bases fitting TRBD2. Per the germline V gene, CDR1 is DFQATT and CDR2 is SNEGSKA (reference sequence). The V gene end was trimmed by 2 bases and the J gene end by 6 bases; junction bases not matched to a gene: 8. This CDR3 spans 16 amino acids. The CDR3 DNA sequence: TGCAGTGCTAGACCCCGGACTAGCGGGAGGGCGGCCGAGCAGTACTTC. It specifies CSARPRTSGRAAEQYF.

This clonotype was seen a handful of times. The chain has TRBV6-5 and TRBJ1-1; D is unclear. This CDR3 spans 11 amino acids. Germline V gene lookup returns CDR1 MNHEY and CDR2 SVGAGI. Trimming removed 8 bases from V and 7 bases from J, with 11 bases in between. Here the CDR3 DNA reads TGTGCCAGCTCGCGGCAGAATGAAGCTTTCTTT. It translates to CASSRQNEAFF.

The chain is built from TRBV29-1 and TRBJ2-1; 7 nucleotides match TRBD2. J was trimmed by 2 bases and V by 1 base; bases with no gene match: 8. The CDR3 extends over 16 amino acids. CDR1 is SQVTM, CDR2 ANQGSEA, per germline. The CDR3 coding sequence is TGCAGCGTTGAAGGGAGGGCGGGAGACCCCTACAATGAGCAGTTCTTC. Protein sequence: CSVEGRAGDPYNEQFF.

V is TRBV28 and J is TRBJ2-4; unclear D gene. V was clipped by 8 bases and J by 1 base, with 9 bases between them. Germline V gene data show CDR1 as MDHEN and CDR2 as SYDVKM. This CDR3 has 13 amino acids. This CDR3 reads CASSLNAKNIQYF. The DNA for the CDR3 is TGTGCCAGCTCCCTAAATGCCAAAAACATTCAGTACTTC.

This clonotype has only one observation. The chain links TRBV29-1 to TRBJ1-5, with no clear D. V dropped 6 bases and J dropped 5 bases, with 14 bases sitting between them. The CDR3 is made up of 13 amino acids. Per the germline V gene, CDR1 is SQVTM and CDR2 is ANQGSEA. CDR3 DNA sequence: TGCAGCGTCCGCGTCAGCGGGGATCAGCCCCAGCATTTT. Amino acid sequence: CSVRVSGDQPQHF.

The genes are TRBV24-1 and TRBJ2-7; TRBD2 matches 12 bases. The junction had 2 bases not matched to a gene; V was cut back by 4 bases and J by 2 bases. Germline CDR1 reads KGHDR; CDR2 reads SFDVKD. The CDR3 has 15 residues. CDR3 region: CATSDGTSGPYEQYF. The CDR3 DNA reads TGTGCCACCAGTGACGGGACTAGCGGGCCCTACGAGCAGTACTTC.

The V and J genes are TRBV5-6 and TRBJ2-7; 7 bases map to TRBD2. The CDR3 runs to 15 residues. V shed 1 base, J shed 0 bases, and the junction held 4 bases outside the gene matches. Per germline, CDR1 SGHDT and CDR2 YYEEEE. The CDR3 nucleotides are TGTGCCAGCAGCTTGCTTGCTAGCGGCTCCTACGAGCAGTACTTC. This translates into CASSLLASGSYEQYF. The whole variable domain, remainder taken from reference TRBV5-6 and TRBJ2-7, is DAGVTQSPTHLIKTRGQQVTLRCSPKSGHDTVSWYQQALGQGPQFIFQYYEEEERQRGNFPDRFSGHQFPNYSSELNVNALLLGDSALYLCASSLLASGSYEQYFGPGTRLTVT.

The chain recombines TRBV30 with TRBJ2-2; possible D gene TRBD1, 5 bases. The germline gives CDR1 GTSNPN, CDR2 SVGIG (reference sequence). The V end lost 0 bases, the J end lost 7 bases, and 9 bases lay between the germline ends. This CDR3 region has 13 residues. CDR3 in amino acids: CAWSVRGGGELFF. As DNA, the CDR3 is TGTGCCTGGAGTGTAAGGGGCGGCGGGGAGCTGTTTTTT.

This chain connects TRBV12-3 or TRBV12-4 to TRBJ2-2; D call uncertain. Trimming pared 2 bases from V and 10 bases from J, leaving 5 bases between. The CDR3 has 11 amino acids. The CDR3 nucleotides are TGTGCCAGCAGTTTACAGACGGAGCTGTTTTTT. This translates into CASSLQTELFF.

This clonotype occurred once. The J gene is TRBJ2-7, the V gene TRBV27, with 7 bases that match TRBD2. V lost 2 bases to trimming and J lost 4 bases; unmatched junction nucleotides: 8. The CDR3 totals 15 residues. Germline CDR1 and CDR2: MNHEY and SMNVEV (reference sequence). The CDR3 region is CASSLGRTSIYEQYF. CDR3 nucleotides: TGTGCCAGCAGTTTAGGCCGGACTAGTATTTACGAGCAGTACTTC.

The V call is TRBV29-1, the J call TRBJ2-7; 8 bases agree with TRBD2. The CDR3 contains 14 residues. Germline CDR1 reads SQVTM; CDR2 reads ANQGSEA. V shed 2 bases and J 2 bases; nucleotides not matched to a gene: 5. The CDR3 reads CSVEIGRAPYEQYF. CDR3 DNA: TGCAGCGTTGAAATCGGGAGGGCTCCCTACGAGCAGTACTTC.

CDR3 nucleotide sequence: TGTGCCTGGAGTACGACAGGGGGCTCCTACAATGAGCAGTTCTTC. Its translation is CAWSTTGGSYNEQFF. The genes are TRBV30 and TRBJ2-1; 9 nucleotides match TRBD1. Germline CDR1 and CDR2: GTSNPN and SVGIG (reference sequence). V was clipped by 2 bases and J by 0 bases; unmatched bases: 2. This CDR3 is built from 15 residues.

The CDR3 sequence: CASSPPWVSSYNEQFF. CDR3 sequence (DNA): TGTGCCAGCAGCCCACCGTGGGTCAGCTCCTACAATGAGCAGTTCTTC. The chain is built from TRBV7-9 and TRBJ2-1; no reliable D call. V lost 5 bases and J lost 0, with 14 bases in between. This CDR3 spans 16 amino acids. The germline gives CDR1 SEHNR, CDR2 FQNEAQ (reference sequence).

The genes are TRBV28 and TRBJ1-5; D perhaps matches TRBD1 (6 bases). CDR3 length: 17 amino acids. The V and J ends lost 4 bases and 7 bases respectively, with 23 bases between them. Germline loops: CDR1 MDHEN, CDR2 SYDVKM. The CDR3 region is CASSSPLRGRIGQPQHF. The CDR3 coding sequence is TGTGCCAGCAGTTCCCCGCTCCGGGGGCGAATAGGGCAGCCCCAGCATTTT.

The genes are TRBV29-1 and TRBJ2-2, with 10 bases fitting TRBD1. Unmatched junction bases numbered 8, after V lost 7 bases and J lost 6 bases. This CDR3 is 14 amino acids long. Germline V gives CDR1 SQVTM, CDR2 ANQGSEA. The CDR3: CSAAGQGGAGELFF. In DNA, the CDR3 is TGCAGCGCAGCCGGACAGGGGGGCGCCGGGGAGCTGTTTTTT.

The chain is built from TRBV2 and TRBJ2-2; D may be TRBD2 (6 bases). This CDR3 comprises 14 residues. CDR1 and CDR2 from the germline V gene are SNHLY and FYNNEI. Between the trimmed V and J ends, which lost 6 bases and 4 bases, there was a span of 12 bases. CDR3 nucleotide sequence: TGTGCCAGCAGGGGCCTAGCGAGCACCGGGGAGCTGTTTTTT. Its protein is CASRGLASTGELFF.

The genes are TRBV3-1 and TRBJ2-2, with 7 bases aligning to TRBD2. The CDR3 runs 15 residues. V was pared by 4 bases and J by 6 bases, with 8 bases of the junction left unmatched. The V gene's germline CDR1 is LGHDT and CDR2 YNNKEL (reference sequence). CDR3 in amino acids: CASSRDYTGSGELFF. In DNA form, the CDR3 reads TGTGCCAGCAGCCGGGACTACACCGGGTCCGGGGAGCTGTTTTTT.

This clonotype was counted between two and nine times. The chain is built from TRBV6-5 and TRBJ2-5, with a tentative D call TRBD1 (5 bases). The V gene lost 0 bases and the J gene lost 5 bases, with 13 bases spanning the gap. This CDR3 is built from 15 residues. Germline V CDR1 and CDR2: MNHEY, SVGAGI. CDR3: CASSYSGQKSETQYF. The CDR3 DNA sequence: TGTGCCAGCAGTTACTCCGGACAAAAATCTGAGACCCAGTACTTC.

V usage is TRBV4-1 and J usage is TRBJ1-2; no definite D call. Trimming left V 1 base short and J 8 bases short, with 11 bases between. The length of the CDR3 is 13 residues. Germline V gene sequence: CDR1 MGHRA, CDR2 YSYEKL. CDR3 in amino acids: CASSQVGSGGYTF. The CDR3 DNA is TGCGCCAGCAGCCAAGTGGGAAGTGGGGGCTACACCTTC.

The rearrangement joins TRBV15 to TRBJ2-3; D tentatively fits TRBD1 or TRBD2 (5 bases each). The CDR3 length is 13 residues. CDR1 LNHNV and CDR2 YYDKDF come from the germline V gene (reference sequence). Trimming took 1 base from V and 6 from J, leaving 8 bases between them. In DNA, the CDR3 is TGTGCCACCAGCAGAGGAGGGGCGGATACGCAGTATTTT. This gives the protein CATSRGGADTQYF.